This T cell receptor (beta chain) was sequenced for a study of siplizumab effects on memory and regulatory T cells. General study points: Relative to controls at 25% to 30%, mappable alloreactive CD4+ clones exhibited a mean Treg-derived proportion of approximately 70% with siplizumab. Suppression by proliferating Tregs derived from siplizumab cultures was not verified. Alloreactive sequences from unstimulated CD4+ memory cells fell significantly with siplizumab. The study found naive T cells seemingly more diverse than memory cells and seemingly major alloresponse contributors.

In this sample, this clone turned up once. What it recognizes is unknown. Method: immunoSEQ multiplex PCR; TCRdb's copy keeps in-frame clones and lacks some. The sample records fewer than 60,000 clones, nearly 95% being singletons. The specimen was CD8+ T cells sorted from blood. The receptor was derived from a human donor in good health.

In nucleotides, the CDR3 is TGCAGCGTTGTGGGTCTAGCGGGATCCTACGAGCAGTACTTC. This codes for CSVVGLAGSYEQYF. V usage is TRBV29-1 and J usage is TRBJ2-7, with 9 bases fitting TRBD2. Germline trimming cut 4 bases from V and 1 base from J; bases unmatched to any gene: 5. This CDR3 contains 14 residues. Germline CDR1 and CDR2: SQVTM and ANQGSEA.